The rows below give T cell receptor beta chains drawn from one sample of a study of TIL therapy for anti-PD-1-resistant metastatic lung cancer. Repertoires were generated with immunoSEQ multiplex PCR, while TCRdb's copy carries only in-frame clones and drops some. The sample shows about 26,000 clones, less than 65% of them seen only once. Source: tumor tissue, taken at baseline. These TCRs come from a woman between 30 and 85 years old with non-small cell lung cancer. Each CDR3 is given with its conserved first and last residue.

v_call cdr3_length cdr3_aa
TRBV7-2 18 CASSLQSAGVTRSYEQYF
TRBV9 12 CASSADWGEQYF
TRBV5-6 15 CASSFRRGLDETQYF
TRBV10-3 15 CAISESGTDTDTQYF
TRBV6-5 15 CASSYSDRGVRELFF
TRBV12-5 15 CASGLVVSGGAEAFF
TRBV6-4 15 CASSATAWISYEQYF
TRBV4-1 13 CASSIPGEETQYF
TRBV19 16 CASSTPDRGWSQPQHF
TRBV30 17 CAWLDLPVPTRTDTQYF
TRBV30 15 CACRRDRGHYNEQFF
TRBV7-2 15 CASSKQGVGNTEAFF
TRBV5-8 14 CASSLVGMNTEAFF
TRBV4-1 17 CASSQVLSGRAENEQFF
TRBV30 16 CAWAPLASGRGYEQYF
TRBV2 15 CASSDAGGSYNEQFF
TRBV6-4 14 CASSERSILDTQYF
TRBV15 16 CATSRVDAGSREKLFF
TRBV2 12 CASSAGTYEQYF
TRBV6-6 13 CASSFKAGNTIYF
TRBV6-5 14 CASSYKIRGGGYTF
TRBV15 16 CATSSYVRDRGYEQYF
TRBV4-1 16 CASSQGFGRSYNEQFF
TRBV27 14 CASSFRQNFYGYTF
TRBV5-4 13 CASSTRDREVFTF
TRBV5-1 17 CASTELEPVRIQETQYF
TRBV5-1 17 CASSYSVSTGSSYEQYF
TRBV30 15 CAQRQDSSYNSPLHF
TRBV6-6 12 CASSSSAGKLFF
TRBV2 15 CASSVGTSGKETQYF
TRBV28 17 CASSSTGTGVGTDTQYF
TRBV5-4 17 CASSLTGLSSGANVLTF
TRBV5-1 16 CASSPGTSSTYNEQFF
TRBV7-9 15 CASSLGPTGNTEAFF
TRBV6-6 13 CASSYETNTEAFF
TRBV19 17 CASREEGTSGSRNTQYF
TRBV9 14 CASSAPQGNTEAFF
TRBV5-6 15 CASYLTGTNNYGYTF
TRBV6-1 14 CASSESRIGDTQYF
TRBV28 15 CASSPGQLLHQPQHF
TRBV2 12 CASTGQGYEQYF
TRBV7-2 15 CASSRQAGAYNEQFF
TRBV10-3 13 CAISGQGGDTQYF
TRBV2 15 CASFFYRDRDYEQYF
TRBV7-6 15 CASSPLRQGAGEQYF
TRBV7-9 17 CASSRGTSGLSYNEQFF
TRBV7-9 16 CASSQLAGLSTDTQYF
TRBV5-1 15 CASSSVGDSGNTIYF
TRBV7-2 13 CASTNLPSSEQFF